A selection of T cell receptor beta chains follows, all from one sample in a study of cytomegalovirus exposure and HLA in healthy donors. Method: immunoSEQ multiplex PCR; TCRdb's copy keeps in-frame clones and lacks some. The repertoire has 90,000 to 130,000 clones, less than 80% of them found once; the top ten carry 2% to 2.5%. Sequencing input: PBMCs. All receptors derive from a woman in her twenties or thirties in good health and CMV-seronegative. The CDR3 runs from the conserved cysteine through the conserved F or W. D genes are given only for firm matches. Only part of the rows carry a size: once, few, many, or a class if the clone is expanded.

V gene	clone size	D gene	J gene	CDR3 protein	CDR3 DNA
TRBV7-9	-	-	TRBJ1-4	CASSPAVGNEKLFF	TGTGCCAGCAGCCCTGCGGTCGGTAATGAAAAACTGTTTTTT
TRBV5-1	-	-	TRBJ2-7	CASNAGSYEQYF	TGCGCCAGCAACGCCGGCTCCTACGAGCAGTACTTC
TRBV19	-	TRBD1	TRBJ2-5	CASSETLTGVETQYF	TGTGCCAGTAGCGAGACCCTTACAGGGGTAGAGACCCAGTACTTC
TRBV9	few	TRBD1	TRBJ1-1	CASSETGAFVTEAFF	TGTGCCAGCAGCGAGACAGGGGCTTTCGTCACTGAAGCTTTCTTT
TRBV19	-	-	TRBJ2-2	CASSMGLTAGGELFF	TGTGCCAGTAGTATGGGCCTGACAGCCGGCGGGGAGCTGTTTTTT
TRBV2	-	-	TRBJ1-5	CASSATGNQPQHF	TGTGCCAGCAGTGCGACAGGCAATCAGCCCCAGCATTTT
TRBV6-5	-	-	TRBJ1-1	CASTRRRGGTEAFF	TGTGCCAGCACCCGGAGGAGGGGAGGGACTGAAGCTTTCTTT
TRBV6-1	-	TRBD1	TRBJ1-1	CASSARQGRNTEAFF	TGTGCCAGCAGTGCCAGACAGGGGAGGAACACTGAAGCTTTCTTT
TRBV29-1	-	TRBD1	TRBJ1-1	CSTRQGANTEAFF	TGCAGCACTCGACAGGGGGCGAACACTGAAGCTTTCTTT
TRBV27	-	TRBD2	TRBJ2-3	CASSITSGSTDTQYF	TGTGCCAGCAGTATTACTAGCGGGAGCACGGATACGCAGTATTTT
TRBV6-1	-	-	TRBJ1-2	CASSASWGDTYGYTF	TGTGCCAGCAGTGCGTCGTGGGGAGACACTTATGGCTACACCTTC
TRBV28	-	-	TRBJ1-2	CASSMQGSHYGYTF	TGTGCCAGCAGCATGCAGGGGAGTCACTATGGCTACACCTTC
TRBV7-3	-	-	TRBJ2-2	CASSLGRNTGELFF	TGTGCCAGCAGCTTGGGGCGGAACACCGGGGAGCTGTTTTTT
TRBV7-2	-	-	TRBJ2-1	CASSVSSSSYNEQFF	TGTGCCAGCAGCGTCTCGAGTTCCTCCTACAATGAGCAGTTCTTC
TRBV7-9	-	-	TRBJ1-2	CASSLITETYGYTF	TGTGCCAGCAGCTTAATAACAGAAACCTATGGCTACACCTTC
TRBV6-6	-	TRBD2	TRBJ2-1	CASAGGGDEQFF	TGTGCCAGTGCGGGAGGGGGGGATGAGCAGTTCTTC
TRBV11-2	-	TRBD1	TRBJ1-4	CASSLDAGGGEKLFF	TGTGCCAGCAGCTTAGACGCAGGGGGCGGTGAAAAACTGTTTTTT
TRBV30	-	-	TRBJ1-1	CAWSVLGSSSSTEAFF	TGTGCCTGGAGTGTATTGGGGAGTTCGTCCTCCACTGAAGCTTTCTTT
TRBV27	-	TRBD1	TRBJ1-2	CASIPSLGQGTNYGYTF	TGTGCCAGCATCCCTTCACTCGGACAGGGGACTAACTATGGCTACACCTTC
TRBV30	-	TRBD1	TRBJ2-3	CAWTGQGIDTQYF	TGTGCCTGGACGGGACAGGGGATAGATACGCAGTATTTT
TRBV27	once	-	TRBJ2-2	CASSFGGNTGELFF	TGTGCCAGCAGTTTCGGGGGGAACACCGGGGAGCTGTTTTTT
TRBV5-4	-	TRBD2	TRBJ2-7	CASSMGLAGGYEQYF	TGTGCCAGCAGCATGGGACTAGCGGGGGGATACGAGCAGTACTTC
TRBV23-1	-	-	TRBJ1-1	CASVHSDAGWRTEAFF	TGCGCCAGCGTCCATTCCGACGCAGGGTGGCGGACTGAAGCTTTCTTT